Listed here are 6 T cell receptor beta chains from one sample, sequenced in a study of blood T cell repertoires in COVID-19. Profiled with immunoSEQ multiplex PCR; TCRdb holds only in-frame clones, not every one. Of 200,000 to 250,000 clones listed, around nine tenths are singletons. The sequencing input was peripheral blood. The receptors were sampled from a man between 60 and 70 years old with COVID-19, enrolled during active disease.

V and J are TRBV7-2 and TRBJ2-1, with TRBD2 matching 9 bases. The CDR3 spans 16 residues. Germline V gene lookup returns CDR1 SGHTA and CDR2 FQGNSA. Trimming at V came to 1 base and at J to 0 bases, leaving 1 base not matched to a gene. The CDR3 protein is CASSLGGRDSYNEQFF. DNA of the CDR3: TGTGCCAGCAGCTTAGGCGGGAGGGACTCCTACAATGAGCAGTTCTTC.

The rearrangement uses TRBV12-3 or TRBV12-4 and TRBJ1-5; D uncertain. V lost 5 bases, J lost 9 bases, and 14 bases lay in between. CDR3 length: 13 amino acids. Written as DNA, the CDR3 is TGTGCCAGCAGTACAATTACCAGTGGGCCCCAGCATTTT. It translates to CASSTITSGPQHF.

This sequence joins TRBV18 and TRBJ2-5; D is ambiguous. This CDR3 has 14 residues. Deletions cut 2 bases from V and 1 base from J, with 8 bases between. CDR1 KGHSH and CDR2 LQKENI come from the germline V gene. The CDR3 loop is CASSPSLGQETQYF. Here the CDR3 DNA reads TGTGCCAGCTCACCAAGTCTAGGCCAAGAGACCCAGTACTTC.

The chain links TRBV21-1 to TRBJ1-5; the table's D call, TRBD1, was not checked against the DNA. TRBV21-1 is reported as a pseudogene. CDR3 length: 18 amino acids. Here the CDR3 DNA reads TGTGCCAGCAGCAAAGCGCGGCAGGGGGAAGGGGTGGATCAGCCCCAGCATTTT. It yields the protein CASSKARQGEGVDQPQHF.

V usage is TRBV4-3 and J usage is TRBJ2-1; 8 nucleotides match TRBD2. With V trimmed by 0 bases and J by 5 bases, 9 bases remained unmatched. Germline V lookup: CDR1 LGHNA, CDR2 YSLEER. The CDR3 extends over 17 amino acids. CDR3 sequence (DNA): TGCGCCAGCAGCCAAGATTTGGCGGGAGGCCCACACAATGAGCAGTTCTTC. Its protein is CASSQDLAGGPHNEQFF.

The chain carries TRBV6-2 or TRBV6-3 and TRBJ1-1; D is unresolved. Trimming left V 0 bases short and J 7 bases short, with 6 bases between. Germline V lookup: CDR1 MNHEY, CDR2 SVGEGT. This CDR3 comprises 12 residues. CDR3 protein: CASSYSHGEAFF. The CDR3 nucleotides are TGTGCCAGCAGTTACTCTCACGGTGAAGCTTTCTTT.